This T cell receptor (beta chain) was captured in a study of OX40 agonist ivuxolimab in advanced cancers. Germline assignment: CDR1 MNHNS and CDR2 SASEGT. This CDR3 is 16 amino acids long. V was clipped by 0 bases and J by 1 base, with 11 bases between them. Profiling relied on immunoSEQ multiplex PCR, and the TCRdb table lists in-frame clones only, not all of them. The table shows around 72,000 clones, with around 88% occurring only once. V gene TRBV6-1 combines with J gene TRBJ2-3; possibly TRBD2 for D (6 bases). This sequence originates from an adult with an advanced solid tumor such as melanoma, head and neck, liver or kidney cancer. The sequenced sample was CD4+ or CD8+ T cells sorted from blood, obtained in a trial of the OX40 agonist ivuxolimab. CDR3 protein: CASSEARELGTDTQYF. As DNA, the CDR3 is TGTGCCAGCAGTGAAGCTCGGGAGTTGGGCACAGATACGCAGTATTTT.